This TCR beta chain was identified during a study of shared clonotypes between healthy human individuals. Study-level results: The naive CD4 repertoires of a few donors were compared, and approximately 4.7% of clonotypes were shared.

This clone has only one observation. Its antigen is as yet unknown. This CDR3 is also generated by other DNA sequences in the sample. Trimming removed 3 bases at V and 2 bases at J, with 6 bases between. CDR3 length equals 13 residues. Germline CDR1 is SGHTA and CDR2 is FQGTGA. At the deep level, the assay was run. Across several immunoSEQ plates, the genomic DNA of each subset was split evenly. Generated by immunoSEQ multiplex PCR, the TCRdb table keeps only in-frame clones and is missing some. This sample carries millions of clones, just over 90% of them seen once, and the ten largest clones take around 0.4%.

The rearrangement links TRBV7-3 to TRBJ2-3; no definite D call. What was sequenced was naive CD4+ T cells from PBMCs. Subset denoted: CD45RA+ positively selected. This clonotype originated in a young man in good health. Some clones in this sample may be carry-over from other donors' samples. This chain's CDR3 is CASSLLYTDTQYF. The CDR3 bases are TGTGCCAGCAGCTTGCTTTACACAGATACGCAGTATTTT.